Listed here are 28 T cell receptor beta chains from one sample, sequenced in a study of blood T cell repertoires in COVID-19. Generated by immunoSEQ multiplex PCR, the TCRdb table keeps only in-frame clones and is missing some. This repertoire shows about 6,600 clones, 80% to 90% found once; its top ten account for around 4.2%. Sequenced material: peripheral blood. The receptors here all came from a man older than 75 with active COVID-19.

V is TRBV6-5 and J is TRBJ2-7; no reliable D call. The CDR3 covers 12 residues. Deletions cut 8 bases from V and 6 bases from J, with 14 bases between. From germline, CDR1 is MNHEY and CDR2 SVGAGI. The CDR3, as DNA: TGTGCCAGCTGGGTCGAAGGCGGCGAGCAGTACTTC. This sequence encodes CASWVEGGEQYF.

This chain uses TRBV5-1 with TRBJ2-6; possibly TRBD2 for D (5 bases). The CDR3 has 16 residues. V lost 0 bases to trimming and J lost 2 bases, with 9 bases between them. In germline, CDR1 is SGHRS, CDR2 YFSETQ. As DNA, the CDR3 is TGCGCCAGCAGCTTGGAGGGAGTAGCTGGGGCCAACGTCCTGACTTTC. It specifies CASSLEGVAGANVLTF.

The table lists this clone with a few counts. J is TRBJ1-5 and V is TRBV5-4, with a tentative D call TRBD1 (5 bases). In germline, CDR1 is SGHNT, CDR2 YYREEE (reference sequence). The CDR3 consists of 14 residues. Trimming took off 3 bases at V and 5 bases at J, with 12 bases between the two ends. This CDR3 is CASSSGAGDQPQHF. The DNA of the CDR3 is TGTGCCAGCAGCTCTGGGGCCGGTGATCAGCCCCAGCATTTT.

The genes are TRBV6-5 and TRBJ1-1, with 7 nucleotides matching TRBD1. The V gene's germline CDR1 is MNHEY and CDR2 SVGAGI. V gave up 6 bases and J gave up 3 bases; unmatched junction bases: 10. The CDR3 totals 15 residues. The chain's CDR3 is CASSVDRVGYTEAFF. The CDR3 region has the DNA TGTGCCAGCAGCGTAGACAGGGTTGGTTACACTGAAGCTTTCTTT.

The J gene is TRBJ1-6, the V gene TRBV7-9; 10 positions agree with TRBD1. The CDR3 contains 19 residues. V shed 1 base, J shed 9 bases, and the junction held 15 bases outside the gene matches. The germline V gene has CDR1 SEHNR and CDR2 FQNEAQ (reference sequence). The CDR3 bases are TGTGCCAGCAGCTTAGGACCCGGGGGACAGGGGCGATTGGGTTCACCCCTCCACTTT. This sequence encodes CASSLGPGGQGRLGSPLHF.

The chain links TRBV29-1 to TRBJ2-2; the D gene is possibly TRBD2 (7 bases). Trimming shortened V by 7 bases and J by 6 bases, and 21 bases separated the two germline ends. CDR1 SQVTM and CDR2 ANQGSEA come from the germline V gene. The CDR3 is made up of 15 amino acids. The CDR3 nucleotides are TGCAGCGCCGAGGGGGGCAGGGGAGGGCCCGGGGAGCTGTTTTTT. The encoded protein is CSAEGGRGGPGELFF.

The gene calls are TRBV6-2 or TRBV6-3 and TRBJ2-7; no clear D. In germline, CDR1 is MNHEY, CDR2 SVGEGT. There are 12 residues in the CDR3. V gave up 5 bases and J gave up 4 bases, with 9 bases separating them. This CDR3 reads CASSRGVYEQYF. The CDR3 coding sequence is TGTGCCAGCAGTAGAGGAGTATACGAGCAGTACTTC.

This clone was counted once. The V gene is TRBV3-1 (or the pseudogene TRBV3-2), the J gene TRBJ2-7, with D unresolved. Germline V lookup: CDR1 LGHDT, CDR2 YNNKEL (reference sequence). This CDR3 comprises 13 residues. V was shortened by 1 base and J by 7 bases, with 11 bases between the two germline ends. CDR3 in amino acids: CASSQGPFYEQYF. The DNA for the CDR3 is TGTGCCAGCAGCCAAGGTCCATTCTATGAGCAGTACTTC.

The chain combines TRBV7-9 with TRBJ2-1; 10 bases map to TRBD2. Germline CDR1 SEHNR, CDR2 FQNEAQ (reference sequence). V dropped 1 base and J dropped 6; count of bases not matched to a gene: 3. The CDR3 has 15 residues. As DNA, the CDR3 is TGTGCCAGCAGCTTAGAGACTAGCGGGCTCAATGAGCAGTTCTTC. Translation: CASSLETSGLNEQFF.

This clone came up once. The chain employs TRBV3-1 (or the pseudogene TRBV3-2) and TRBJ1-2; D ambiguous. The CDR3 runs 14 residues. Per the germline V gene, CDR1 is LGHDT and CDR2 is YNNKEL (reference sequence). V lost 4 bases to trimming and J lost 8 bases, with 17 bases between them. The CDR3 nucleotides are TGTGCCAGCAGCCCAAACCGGGGTATGTTGGGCTACACCTTC. Translating it yields CASSPNRGMLGYTF.

J is TRBJ1-4 and V is TRBV4-2; 7 bases line up with TRBD1. The length of the CDR3 is 15 residues. The ends lost 1 base at V and 7 bases at J; junction bases unmatched: 6. The germline CDR1 and CDR2 sequences are LGHNA and YNFKEQ. In DNA, the CDR3 is TGTGCCAGCAGCCAAGGACAGGGAACGCCTGAAAAACTGTTTTTT. Amino acid sequence: CASSQGQGTPEKLFF.

The rearrangement links TRBV5-1 to TRBJ2-5; D is unclear. The CDR3 is 13 residues long. Trimming left V 1 base short and J 2 bases short, with 6 bases between. Per germline, CDR1 SGHRS and CDR2 YFSETQ. CDR3 sequence reads: CASSLIRQETQYF. The CDR3 DNA sequence: TGCGCCAGCAGCTTGATCAGGCAAGAGACCCAGTACTTC.

The V and J genes are TRBV4-1 and TRBJ2-7, with 11 bases aligning to TRBD2. The CDR3 is 14 residues long. V trimming: 1 base; J trimming: 6 bases; junction bases outside the gene matches: 2. CDR1 and CDR2 from the germline V gene are MGHRA and YSYEKL. CDR3 nucleotide sequence: TGCGCCAGCAGCCAAGCAGGACTAGCGGGCGAGCAGTACTTC. Translating it yields CASSQAGLAGEQYF.

The DNA for the CDR3 is TGTGCCAGCAGCTTCAGGGGCCGGGACACCATATATTTT. Translation gives CASSFRGRDTIYF. The V and J genes are TRBV5-4 and TRBJ1-3, with D tentatively TRBD1 (6 bases). V shed 2 bases and J shed 8 bases, with 11 bases lying between them. This CDR3 comprises 13 residues. Germline V gives CDR1 SGHNT, CDR2 YYREEE (reference sequence).

This clone is large (0.1 to 1%) within its sample. This sequence joins TRBV7-9 and TRBJ1-2; D perhaps matches TRBD1 (6 bases). Germline assignment: CDR1 SEHNR and CDR2 FQNEAQ (reference sequence). There are 15 residues in the CDR3. Trimming left V 0 bases short and J 5 bases short, with 13 bases between. The CDR3 DNA is TGTGCCAGCAGCTTAGCTGGGGTCAGGGGTTATGGCTACACCTTC. Residues: CASSLAGVRGYGYTF.

The CDR3 is CASSLERENTEAFF. Here the CDR3 DNA reads TGTGCCAGCAGCTTGGAACGGGAGAACACTGAAGCTTTCTTT. V and J are TRBV5-4 and TRBJ1-1; no firm D call. Trimming shortened V by 0 bases and J by 1 base, and 7 bases separated the two germline ends. The CDR3 consists of 14 residues. Germline CDR1 and CDR2: SGHNT and YYREEE (reference sequence).

This chain links TRBV28 with TRBJ2-5; 8 positions agree with TRBD1. The CDR3 runs 15 residues. Germline V lookup: CDR1 MDHEN, CDR2 SYDVKM. V dropped 6 bases and J dropped 4; count of bases not matched to a gene: 10. CDR3: CASSPPDRVGETQYF. CDR3 nucleotide sequence: TGTGCCAGCAGCCCCCCGGACAGGGTGGGAGAGACCCAGTACTTC.

The genes are TRBV28 and TRBJ2-3, with D perhaps matching TRBD2 (6 bases). Germline assignment: CDR1 MDHEN and CDR2 SYDVKM. This CDR3 is built from 12 residues. The V gene lost 5 bases and the J gene lost 6 bases, with 9 bases spanning the gap. CDR3 coding DNA: TGTGCCAGCAGTAGACTAGTGGATACGCAGTATTTT. This sequence encodes CASSRLVDTQYF.

The gene calls are TRBV11-3 and TRBJ2-1, with a weak D call TRBD2 (5 bases). CDR1 and CDR2 from the germline V gene are SGHNT and YENEEA. V lost 1 base and J 7 bases, leaving 8 bases between the germline ends. The CDR3 is made up of 13 amino acids. The CDR3 loop is CASSLGTLNEQFF. DNA of the CDR3: TGTGCCAGCAGCTTAGGGACTCTAAATGAGCAGTTCTTC.

This rearrangement joins TRBV5-1 to TRBJ1-3; 7 bases are shared with TRBD1. CDR3 length: 15 amino acids. V lost 4 bases, J lost 0 bases, and 4 bases stayed unmatched. Germline loops: CDR1 SGHRS, CDR2 YFSETQ. As DNA, the CDR3 is TGCGCCAGCAGCGGGGGGACAGCCTCTGGAAACACCATATATTTT. Translation: CASSGGTASGNTIYF.

The chain links TRBV12-3 or TRBV12-4 to TRBJ2-1, with D possibly matching TRBD2 (6 bases). There are 12 residues in the CDR3. In DNA form, the CDR3 reads TGTGCAGACGGGGGCTCCTACAATGAGCAGTTCTTC. The encoded protein is CADGGSYNEQFF.

The chain couples TRBV14 to TRBJ2-1, with 10 positions matching TRBD2. From germline, CDR1 is SGHDN and CDR2 FVKESK. The CDR3 runs 14 residues. V shed 7 bases, J shed 5 bases, and the junction held 5 bases outside the gene matches. CDR3 amino acids: CASNLAGVHNEQFF. Here the CDR3 DNA reads TGTGCCAGCAACCTAGCGGGAGTACACAATGAGCAGTTCTTC. Drawing the rest from reference TRBV14 and TRBJ2-1, the complete variable domain is EAGVTQFPSHSVIEKGQTVTLRCDPISGHDNLYWYRRVMGKEIKFLLHFVKESKQDESGMPNNRFLAERTGGTYSTLKVQPAELEDSGVYFCASNLAGVHNEQFFGPGTRLTVL.

There are a few counts of this clone. This chain uses TRBV11-2 with TRBJ2-7; 7 bases line up with TRBD1. The V and J ends lost 1 base and 7 bases, in that order; junction bases with no gene match: 13. This CDR3 contains 16 residues. Per the germline V gene, CDR1 is SGHAT and CDR2 is FQNNGV. The CDR3, as DNA: TGTGCCAGCAGCTTAGTCCCCCGACAGGGTGTGCGAGAGCAGTACTTC. It is translated as CASSLVPRQGVREQYF.

The chain combines TRBV28 with TRBJ2-7; 8 bases match TRBD1. Germline-derived CDR1 and CDR2 are MDHEN and SYDVKM. The trim removed 6 bases at V and 6 bases at J, leaving 7 bases unmatched. This CDR3 is built from 13 residues. For the CDR3, the DNA is TGTGCCAGCAGCCAAAGGACAGGGTCCGAGCAGTACTTC. Encoded protein: CASSQRTGSEQYF.

J is TRBJ2-1 and V is TRBV28, with 9 bases that match TRBD2. J gave up 3 bases and V 6 bases, and 9 bases lay outside the gene matches. Germline V gives CDR1 MDHEN, CDR2 SYDVKM. The CDR3 runs 16 residues. CDR3 in DNA: TGTGCCAGCAGAGGCATTAGCGGGGGAAACTACAATGAGCAGTTCTTC. It translates to CASRGISGGNYNEQFF.

V and J are TRBV7-9 and TRBJ2-3; 9 bases are a match to TRBD1. Germline V CDR1 and CDR2: SEHNR, FQNEAQ (reference sequence). Trimming cost V 11 bases and J 0 bases; bases outside gene matches: 12. The CDR3 spans 16 residues. The CDR3 here is CAAPHAQGASTDTQYF. The CDR3, as DNA: TGTGCCGCACCCCATGCACAGGGGGCCAGCACAGATACGCAGTATTTT.

The CDR3 nucleotides are TGTGCCAGCAGTTACTCGGGGGCAGTGACAGATACGCAGTATTTT. Residues: CASSYSGAVTDTQYF. V usage is TRBV6-5 and J usage is TRBJ2-3; D perhaps matches TRBD1 (6 bases). The ends were cut back, 0 bases at V and 3 bases at J, with 10 bases in the middle. The germline V gene encodes CDR1 MNHEY and CDR2 SVGAGI. This CDR3 contains 15 residues.

The V gene is TRBV5-1, the J gene TRBJ2-5; perhaps TRBD1 as D (5 bases). The CDR3 spans 15 residues. Germline CDR1 and CDR2: SGHRS and YFSETQ. Trimming cost V 1 base and J 1 base, with 11 bases left between them. CDR3 sequence: CASSLTGTAQETQYF. The CDR3 DNA sequence: TGCGCCAGCAGCTTGACAGGAACCGCCCAAGAGACCCAGTACTTC.